These 2 T cell receptor beta chains were all obtained from the same sample, sequenced in a study of T cell responses to AZD1222 COVID-19 vaccine. The repertoire was sequenced with immunoSEQ multiplex PCR; TCRdb's copy has only in-frame clones and lacks some. The table records fewer than 35,000 clones, 91% of them present only once. The sequenced sample was peripheral blood, obtained on day 0 of AZD1222 vaccination. Receptor source: an adult in good health.

This rearrangement joins TRBV5-1 to TRBJ2-7; TRBD1 might be the D (5 bases). V was pared by 0 bases and J by 0 bases, with 7 bases between. Germline V gene sequence: CDR1 SGHRS, CDR2 YFSETQ. This CDR3 is 14 amino acids long. The CDR3 loop is CASSLGTHSYEQYF. CDR3 DNA: TGCGCCAGCAGCTTGGGGACACACTCCTACGAGCAGTACTTC.

The gene calls are TRBV14 and TRBJ1-6; 7 positions match TRBD1. Germline CDR1 SGHDN, CDR2 FVKESK. CDR3 size: 14 residues. Unmatched junction bases numbered 9, after V lost 6 bases and J lost 10 bases. The CDR3 DNA is TGTGCCAGCAGTCGACAGGGCGGGGGGTCACCCCTCCACTTT. Its translation: CASSRQGGGSPLHF.